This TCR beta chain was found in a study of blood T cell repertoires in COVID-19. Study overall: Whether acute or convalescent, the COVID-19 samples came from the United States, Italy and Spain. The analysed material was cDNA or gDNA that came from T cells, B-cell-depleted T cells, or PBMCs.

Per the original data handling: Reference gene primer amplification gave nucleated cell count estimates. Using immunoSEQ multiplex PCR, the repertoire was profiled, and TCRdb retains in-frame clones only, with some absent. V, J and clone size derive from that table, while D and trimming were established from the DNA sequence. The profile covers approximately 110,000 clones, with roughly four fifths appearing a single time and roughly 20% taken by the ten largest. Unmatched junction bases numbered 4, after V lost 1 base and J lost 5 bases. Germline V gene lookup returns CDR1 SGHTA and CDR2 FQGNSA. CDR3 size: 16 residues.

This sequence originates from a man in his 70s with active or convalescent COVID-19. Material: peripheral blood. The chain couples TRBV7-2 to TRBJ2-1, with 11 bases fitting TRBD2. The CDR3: CASSLVGTSGNNEQFF. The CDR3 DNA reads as TGTGCCAGCAGCTTAGTTGGGACTAGCGGAAACAATGAGCAGTTCTTC.